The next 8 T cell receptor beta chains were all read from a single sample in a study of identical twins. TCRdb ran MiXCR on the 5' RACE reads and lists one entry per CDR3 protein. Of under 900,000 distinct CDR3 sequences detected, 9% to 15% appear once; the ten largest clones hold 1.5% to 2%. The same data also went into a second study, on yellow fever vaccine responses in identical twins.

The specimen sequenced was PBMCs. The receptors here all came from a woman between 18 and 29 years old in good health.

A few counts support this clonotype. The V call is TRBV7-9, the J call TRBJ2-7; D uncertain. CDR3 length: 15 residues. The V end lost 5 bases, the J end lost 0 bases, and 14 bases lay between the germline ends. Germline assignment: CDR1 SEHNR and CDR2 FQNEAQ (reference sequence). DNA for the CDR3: TGTGCCAGCAGCGACATGGCGAGGAGCTCCTACGAGCAGTACTTC. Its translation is CASSDMARSSYEQYF. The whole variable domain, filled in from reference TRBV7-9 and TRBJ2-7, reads DTGVSQNPRHKITKRGQNVTFRCDPISEHNRLYWYRQTLGQGPEFLTYFQNEAQLEKSRLLSDRFSAERPKGSFSTLEIQRTEQGDSAMYLCASSDMARSSYEQYFGPGTRLTVT.

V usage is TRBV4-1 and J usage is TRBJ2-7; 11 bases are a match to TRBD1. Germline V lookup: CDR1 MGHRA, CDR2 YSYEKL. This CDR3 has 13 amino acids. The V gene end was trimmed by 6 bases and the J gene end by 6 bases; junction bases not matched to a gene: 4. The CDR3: CASSLGQGAEQYV. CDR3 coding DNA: TGCGCCAGCAGTTTAGGACAGGGGGCCGAGCAGTACGTC.

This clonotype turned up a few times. The CDR3 reads CASSQASLWAAEAFF. CDR3 DNA sequence: TGTGCCAGCAGCCAAGCCTCTCTCTGGGCGGCTGAAGCTTTCTTT. The rearrangement uses TRBV3-1 and TRBJ1-1; D uncertain. Germline values: CDR1 LGHDT, CDR2 YNNKEL (reference sequence). The CDR3 length is 15 residues. V lost 1 base and J 6 bases, leaving 15 bases between the germline ends.

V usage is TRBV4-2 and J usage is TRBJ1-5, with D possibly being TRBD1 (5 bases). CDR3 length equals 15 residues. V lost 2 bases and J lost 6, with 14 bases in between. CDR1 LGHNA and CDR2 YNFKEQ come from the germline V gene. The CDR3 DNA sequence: TGTGCCAGCAGCCAATCGGCAGGGTGGAGTCAGCCCCAGCATTTT. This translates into CASSQSAGWSQPQHF.

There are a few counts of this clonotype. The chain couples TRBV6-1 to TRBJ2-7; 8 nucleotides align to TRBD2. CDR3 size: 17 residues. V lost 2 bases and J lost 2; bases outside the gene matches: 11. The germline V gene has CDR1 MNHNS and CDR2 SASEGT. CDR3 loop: CASSERWGGRTAYEQYF. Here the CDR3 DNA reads TGTGCCAGCAGTGAAAGGTGGGGCGGGAGGACGGCCTACGAGCAGTACTTC.

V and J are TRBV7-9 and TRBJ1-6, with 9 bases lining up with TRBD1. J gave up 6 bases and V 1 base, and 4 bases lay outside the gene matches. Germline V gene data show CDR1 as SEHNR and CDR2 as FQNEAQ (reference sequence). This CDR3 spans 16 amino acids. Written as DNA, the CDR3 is TGTGCCAGCAGCTTAGGTTGGACAGGGGTTAATTCACCCCTCCACTTT. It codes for CASSLGWTGVNSPLHF. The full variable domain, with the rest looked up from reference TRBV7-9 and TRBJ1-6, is DTGVSQNPRHKITKRGQNVTFRCDPISEHNRLYWYRQTLGQGPEFLTYFQNEAQLEKSRLLSDRFSAERPKGSFSTLEIQRTEQGDSAMYLCASSLGWTGVNSPLHFGNGTRLTVT.

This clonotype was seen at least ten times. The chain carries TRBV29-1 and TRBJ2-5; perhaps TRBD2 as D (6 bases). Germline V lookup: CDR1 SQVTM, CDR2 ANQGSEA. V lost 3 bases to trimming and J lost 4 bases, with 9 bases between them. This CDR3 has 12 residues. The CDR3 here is CSVEQGGETQYF. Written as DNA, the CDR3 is TGCAGCGTTGAGCAGGGAGGAGAGACCCAGTACTTC.

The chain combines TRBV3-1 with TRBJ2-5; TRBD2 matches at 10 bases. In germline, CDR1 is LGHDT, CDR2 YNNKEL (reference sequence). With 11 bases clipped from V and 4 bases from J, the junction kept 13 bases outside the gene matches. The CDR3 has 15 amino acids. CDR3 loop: CASSTGVAGGETQYF. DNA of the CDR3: TGTGCCTCCTCCACTGGGGTAGCGGGAGGAGAGACCCAGTACTTC.